The 15 T cell receptor beta chains below all came from one sample that was sequenced in a study of T cell repertoires in cytomegalovirus infection. Using its own MiXCR run on the reads, TCRdb lists one record per CDR3 protein. The table has tens of thousands of distinct CDR3 sequences, about 45% seen once. No antigen has been identified for these receptors. The sequences come from CD8+ T cells from cultured PBMCs, collected from culture after CMV antigen stimulation. These receptor sequences come from a human donor in good health (CMV status not recorded). Some clones in this sample may be carry-over from other donors' samples.

The DNA of the CDR3 is TGTGCCAGCAGCATCGCGGGGGGGCCAGAGACAGATACGCAGTATTTT. Its translation: CASSIAGGPETDTQYF. V and J are TRBV13 and TRBJ2-3; 9 nucleotides align to TRBD2. After removal of 5 bases from V and 3 bases from J, the junction contained 9 bases not matched to a gene. This CDR3 is 16 amino acids long. Per germline, CDR1 PRHDT and CDR2 FYEKMQ (reference sequence).

This clonotype was seen more than once but under ten times. The rearrangement links TRBV7-2 to TRBJ1-4; 7 bases map to TRBD1. Germline V gene data show CDR1 as SGHTA and CDR2 as FQGNSA. CDR3 length equals 17 residues. V lost 5 bases to trimming and J lost 5 bases; unmatched junction nucleotides: 14. CDR3 sequence (DNA): TGTGCCAGCAGCCTCCGGGGCCCGGGACAGATAAATGAAAAACTGTTTTTT. This gives the protein CASSLRGPGQINEKLFF.

The rearrangement joins TRBV11-2 to TRBJ2-2; D remains ambiguous. CDR3 size: 15 residues. Trimming took 3 bases from V and 1 from J, leaving 9 bases between them. The germline gives CDR1 SGHAT, CDR2 FQNNGV. This CDR3 is CASSFRRMNTGELFF. The CDR3 region has the DNA TGTGCCAGCAGCTTTCGCCGAATGAACACCGGGGAGCTGTTTTTT. The complete variable domain, with remaining parts taken from reference TRBV11-2 and TRBJ2-2, reads EAGVAQSPRYKIIEKRQSVAFWCNPISGHATLYWYQQILGQGPKLLIQFQNNGVVDDSQLPKDRFSAERLKGVDSTLKIQPAKLEDSAVYLCASSFRRMNTGELFFGEGSRLTVL.

The genes are TRBV6-5 and TRBJ2-2; weak D call: TRBD2 (6 bases). The length of the CDR3 is 15 residues. The V end was cut by 0 bases, the J end by 5 bases, with 10 bases between. Germline values: CDR1 MNHEY, CDR2 SVGAGI. CDR3 residues: CASSYSIGRTGELFF. DNA for the CDR3: TGTGCCAGCAGTTACTCGATTGGGAGGACCGGGGAGCTGTTTTTT.

The chain couples TRBV7-9 to TRBJ2-2; possible D gene TRBD1, 6 bases. The CDR3 loop spans 14 amino acids. Per germline, CDR1 SEHNR and CDR2 FQNEAQ (reference sequence). Trimming removed 4 bases from V and 7 bases from J, with 13 bases in between. Written as DNA, the CDR3 is TGTGCCAGCAGCTCAGGACAGCTCCTCGGGGAGCTGTTTTTT. Translation gives CASSSGQLLGELFF.

The rearrangement joins TRBV11-3 to TRBJ1-1, with D unclear. This CDR3 is built from 14 residues. The germline gives CDR1 SGHNT, CDR2 YENEEA. V shed 1 base and J shed 2 bases, with 8 bases lying between them. Here the CDR3 DNA reads TGTGCCAGCAGCTTAGCGGGGATAAACACTGAAGCTTTCTTT. This sequence encodes CASSLAGINTEAFF.

This chain connects TRBV20-1 to TRBJ2-7; the match to TRBD1 covers 8 bases. The J segment lost 2 bases and the V segment lost 5 bases, leaving 8 bases of the junction unmatched. The CDR3 contains 14 residues. The germline V gene encodes CDR1 DFQATT and CDR2 SNEGSKA (reference sequence). CDR3 region: CSAEDRELPYEQYF. CDR3 nucleotide sequence: TGCAGTGCTGAGGACAGGGAGCTTCCCTACGAGCAGTACTTC.

This clonotype was detected a few times. This sequence joins TRBV7-6 and TRBJ1-3, with a tentative D call TRBD1 (5 bases). Germline V gene data show CDR1 as SGHVS and CDR2 as FNYEAQ. This CDR3 is built from 20 residues. The V and J ends lost 3 bases and 6 bases respectively, with 30 bases between them. The CDR3 sequence is CASSFRYHSRQNKKENTIYF. CDR3 nucleotides: TGTGCCAGCAGCTTCCGATACCATTCAAGACAGAACAAGAAGGAAAACACCATATATTTT.

This clonotype was detected a few times. The rearrangement uses TRBV7-9 and TRBJ1-4, with D possibly being TRBD1 (5 bases). Deletions cut 6 bases from V and 5 bases from J, with 10 bases between. Per the germline V gene, CDR1 is SEHNR and CDR2 is FQNEAQ (reference sequence). This CDR3 spans 13 amino acids. This CDR3 is CASRGAGNEKLFF. As DNA, the CDR3 is TGTGCCAGCAGAGGGGCCGGGAATGAAAAACTGTTTTTT.

Only a few counts were recorded for this clonotype. The chain is built from TRBV7-8 and TRBJ1-1; TRBD1 matches at 12 bases. Unmatched junction bases numbered 4, after V lost 4 bases and J lost 7 bases. This CDR3 is built from 14 residues. Per the germline V gene, CDR1 is SGHVS and CDR2 is FQNEAQ. CDR3 protein: CASSWGQGAVEAFF. The CDR3 DNA sequence: TGTGCCAGCAGCTGGGGACAGGGGGCTGTTGAAGCTTTCTTT.

This clonotype was detected many times. The chain couples TRBV7-8 to TRBJ1-5; D is perhaps TRBD1 (6 bases). The V gene's germline CDR1 is SGHVS and CDR2 FQNEAQ. The CDR3 covers 17 residues. The V gene lost 0 bases and the J gene lost 2 bases, with 14 bases spanning the gap. CDR3 DNA sequence: TGTGCCAGCAGCTTAGCGCGTCGGGGGCAGGGCAATCAGCCCCAGCATTTT. Translating it yields CASSLARRGQGNQPQHF.

The CDR3 DNA is TGTGCCACCTCATTAGAGCAGGGGTATCAGCCCCAGCATTTT. Its protein product is CATSLEQGYQPQHF. The chain employs TRBV6-5 and TRBJ1-5; D might be TRBD1 (6 bases). Germline V gene sequence: CDR1 MNHEY, CDR2 SVGAGI. V lost 10 bases to trimming and J lost 5 bases, with 18 bases between them. This CDR3 region has 14 residues.

This chain joins TRBV7-4 and TRBJ2-1, with D perhaps TRBD2 (7 bases). V was trimmed by 7 bases and J by 0 bases, leaving 28 bases between them. CDR3 size: 20 residues. Germline V lookup: CDR1 SGHVT, CDR2 SQSDAQ. The CDR3 here is CASIRLAGAEMRVSYNEQFF. CDR3 DNA sequence: TGTGCCAGCATTCGTTTGGCGGGGGCTGAAATGAGGGTCTCCTACAATGAGCAGTTCTTC.

This clonotype was counted ten times or more. CDR3 nucleotides: TGCGCCAGCAGCTTGGCCGGGGGGAAATTAACCGGCACAGATACGCAGTATTTT. Protein sequence: CASSLAGGKLTGTDTQYF. The rearrangement uses TRBV5-1 and TRBJ2-3; TRBD2 aligns across 7 bases. The CDR3 contains 18 residues. The germline CDR1 and CDR2 sequences are SGHRS and YFSETQ. The J segment lost 1 base and the V segment lost 0 bases, leaving 11 bases of the junction unmatched.

In DNA form, the CDR3 reads TGTGCCAGCAGCCATCAGGACAGGGGAGACCAGCCCCAGCATTTT. Amino acid sequence: CASSHQDRGDQPQHF. The rearrangement links TRBV7-4 to TRBJ1-5; 9 bases match TRBD1. The germline CDR1 and CDR2 sequences are SGHVT and SQSDAQ. The V and J ends lost 5 bases and 7 bases, in that order; junction bases with no gene match: 9. The CDR3 extends over 15 amino acids.